The clone carrying this TCR beta chain showed up just a few times. Its specificity is unknown. The sample is drawn from a study of cytomegalovirus exposure and HLA in healthy donors. Whole-study results and caveats: In vitro assays verified that three CMV-associated chains recognized CMV antigens specifically.

The table came from immunoSEQ multiplex PCR; TCRdb's copy has only in-frame clones and leaves some out. The table has approximately 260,000 clones, approximately 86% seen once. After removal of 1 base from V and 4 bases from J, the junction contained 6 bases not matched to a gene. CDR1 LGHNA and CDR2 YNFKEQ come from the germline V gene. The CDR3 sequence is 16 residues long. The sequencing sample was made of PBMCs. This chain connects TRBV4-2 to TRBJ2-2, with 7 bases that match TRBD2. This TCR was sampled from a woman aged 30 to 39 in good health and CMV-seropositive. The CDR3 reads CASSQALAASTGELFF. CDR3 in DNA: TGTGCCAGCAGCCAAGCGCTAGCGGCTAGCACCGGGGAGCTGTTTTTT.